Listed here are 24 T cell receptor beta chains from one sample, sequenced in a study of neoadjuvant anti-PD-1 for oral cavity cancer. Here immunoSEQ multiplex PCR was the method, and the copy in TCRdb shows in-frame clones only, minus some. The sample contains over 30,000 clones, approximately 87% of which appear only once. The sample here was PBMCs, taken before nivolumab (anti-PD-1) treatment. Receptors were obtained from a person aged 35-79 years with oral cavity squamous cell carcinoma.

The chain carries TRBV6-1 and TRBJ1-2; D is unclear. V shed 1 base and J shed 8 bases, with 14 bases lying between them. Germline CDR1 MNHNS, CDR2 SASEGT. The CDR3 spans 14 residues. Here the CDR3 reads CASSEVGRTAGYTF. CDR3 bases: TGTGCCAGCAGTGAAGTTGGACGGACTGCAGGCTACACCTTC.

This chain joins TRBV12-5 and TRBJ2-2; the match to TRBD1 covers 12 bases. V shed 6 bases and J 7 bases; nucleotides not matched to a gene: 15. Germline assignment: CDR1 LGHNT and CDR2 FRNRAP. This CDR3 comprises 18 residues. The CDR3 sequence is CASGFNYPGQGANGELFF. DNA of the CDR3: TGTGCTAGTGGCTTTAATTATCCGGGACAGGGGGCAAACGGGGAGCTGTTTTTT.

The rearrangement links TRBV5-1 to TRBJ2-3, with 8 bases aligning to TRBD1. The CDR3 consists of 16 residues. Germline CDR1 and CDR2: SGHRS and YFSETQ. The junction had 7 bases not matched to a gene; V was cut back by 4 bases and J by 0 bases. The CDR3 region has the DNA TGCGCCAGCAGCCCACAGACAGGGGCGAGCACAGATACGCAGTATTTT. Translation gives CASSPQTGASTDTQYF.

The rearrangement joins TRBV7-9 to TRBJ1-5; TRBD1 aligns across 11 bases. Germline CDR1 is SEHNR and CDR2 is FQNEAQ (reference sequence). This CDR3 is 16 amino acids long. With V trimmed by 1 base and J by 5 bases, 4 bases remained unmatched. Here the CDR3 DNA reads TGTGCCAGCAGCTTAGGAGGGACAGGGGGTGATCAGCCCCAGCATTTT. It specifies CASSLGGTGGDQPQHF. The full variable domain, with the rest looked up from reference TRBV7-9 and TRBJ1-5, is DTGVSQNPRHKITKRGQNVTFRCDPISEHNRLYWYRQTLGQGPEFLTYFQNEAQLEKSRLLSDRFSAERPKGSFSTLEIQRTEQGDSAMYLCASSLGGTGGDQPQHFGDGTRLSIL.

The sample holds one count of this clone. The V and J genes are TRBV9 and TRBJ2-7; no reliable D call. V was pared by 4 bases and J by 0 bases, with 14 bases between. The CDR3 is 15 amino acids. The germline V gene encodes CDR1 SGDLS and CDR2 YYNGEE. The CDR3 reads CASSPSWGFSYEQYF. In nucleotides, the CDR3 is TGTGCCAGCAGCCCGTCATGGGGATTCTCCTACGAGCAGTACTTC.

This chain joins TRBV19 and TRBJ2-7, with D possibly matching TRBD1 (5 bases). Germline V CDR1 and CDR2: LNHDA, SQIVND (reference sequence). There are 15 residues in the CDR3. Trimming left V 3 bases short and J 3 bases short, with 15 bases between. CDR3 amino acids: CASSIGSGLGYEQYF. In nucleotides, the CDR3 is TGTGCCAGTAGTATCGGGTCAGGGCTGGGCTACGAGCAGTACTTC. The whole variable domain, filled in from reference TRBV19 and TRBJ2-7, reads DGGITQSPKYLFRKEGQNVTLSCEQNLNHDAMYWYRQDPGQGLRLIYYSQIVNDFQKGDIAEGYSVSREKKESFPLTVTSAQKNPTAFYLCASSIGSGLGYEQYFGPGTRLTVT.

The CDR3 region has the DNA TGTGCCAGCAGCTTGGATACGGCAGGTTTTGGTGATGAGCAGTTCTTC. Its translation is CASSLDTAGFGDEQFF. The chain uses TRBV5-6 and TRBJ2-1, with D uncertain. The length of the CDR3 is 16 residues. Germline V gene sequence: CDR1 SGHDT, CDR2 YYEEEE. V gave up 0 bases and J gave up 8 bases, with 18 bases separating them.

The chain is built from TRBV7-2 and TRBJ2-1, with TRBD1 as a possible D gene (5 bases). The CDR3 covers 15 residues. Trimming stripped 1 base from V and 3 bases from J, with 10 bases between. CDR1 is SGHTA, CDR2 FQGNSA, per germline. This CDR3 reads CASSLGTTIYNEQFF. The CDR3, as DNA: TGTGCCAGCAGCTTAGGGACAACTATCTACAATGAGCAGTTCTTC.

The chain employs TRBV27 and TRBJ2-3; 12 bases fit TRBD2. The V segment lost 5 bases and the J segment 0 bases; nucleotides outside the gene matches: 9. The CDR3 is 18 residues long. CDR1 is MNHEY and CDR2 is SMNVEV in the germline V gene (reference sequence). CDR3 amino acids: CASSTTSGGRTSTDTQYF. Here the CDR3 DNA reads TGTGCCAGCAGTACGACTAGCGGGGGACGCACTAGCACAGATACGCAGTATTTT.

CDR3 protein: CSVYPWTPTDTQYF. The CDR3 DNA follows: TGCAGCGTCTACCCCTGGACCCCCACAGATACGCAGTATTTT. V and J are TRBV29-1 and TRBJ2-3; D is uncertain. Germline-derived CDR1 and CDR2 are SQVTM and ANQGSEA. This CDR3 is built from 14 residues. V was trimmed by 6 bases and J by 2 bases, leaving 15 bases between them.

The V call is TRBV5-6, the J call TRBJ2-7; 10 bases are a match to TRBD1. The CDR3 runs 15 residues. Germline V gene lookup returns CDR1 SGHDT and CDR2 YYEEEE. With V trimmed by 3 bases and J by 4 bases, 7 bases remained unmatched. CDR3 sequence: CASSWDRGSVYEQYF. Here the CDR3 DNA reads TGTGCCAGCAGCTGGGACAGGGGATCGGTTTACGAGCAGTACTTC. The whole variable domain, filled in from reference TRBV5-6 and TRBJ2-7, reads DAGVTQSPTHLIKTRGQQVTLRCSPKSGHDTVSWYQQALGQGPQFIFQYYEEEERQRGNFPDRFSGHQFPNYSSELNVNALLLGDSALYLCASSWDRGSVYEQYFGPGTRLTVT.

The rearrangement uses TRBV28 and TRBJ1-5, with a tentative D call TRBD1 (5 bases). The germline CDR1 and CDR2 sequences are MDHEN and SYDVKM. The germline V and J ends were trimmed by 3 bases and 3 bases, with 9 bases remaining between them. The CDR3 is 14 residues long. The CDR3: CASSFPGDNQPQHF. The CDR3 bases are TGTGCCAGCAGTTTTCCGGGGGACAATCAGCCCCAGCATTTT.

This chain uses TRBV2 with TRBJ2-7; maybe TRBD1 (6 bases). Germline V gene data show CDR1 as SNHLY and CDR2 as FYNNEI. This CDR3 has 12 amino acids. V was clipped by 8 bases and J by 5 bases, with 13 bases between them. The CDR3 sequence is CASRMRTDEQYF. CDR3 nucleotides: TGTGCCAGCCGAATGAGGACAGACGAGCAGTACTTC.

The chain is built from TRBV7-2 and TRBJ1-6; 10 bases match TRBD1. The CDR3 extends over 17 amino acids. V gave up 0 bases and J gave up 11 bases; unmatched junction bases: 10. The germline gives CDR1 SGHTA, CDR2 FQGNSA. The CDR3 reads CASSLATGTGEGTPLHF. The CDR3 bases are TGTGCCAGCAGCTTAGCGACGGGGACAGGGGAGGGGACACCCCTCCACTTT. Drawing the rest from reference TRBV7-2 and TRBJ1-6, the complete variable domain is GAGVSQSPSNKVTEKGKDVELRCDPISGHTALYWYRQSLGQGLEFLIYFQGNSAPDKSGLPSDRFSAERTGGSVSTLTIQRTQQEDSAVYLCASSLATGTGEGTPLHFGNGTRLTVT.

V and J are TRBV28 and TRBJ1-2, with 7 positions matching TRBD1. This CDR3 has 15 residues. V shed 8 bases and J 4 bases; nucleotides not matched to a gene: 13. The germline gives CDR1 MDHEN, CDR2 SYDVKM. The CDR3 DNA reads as TGTGCCAGCCATCAAGGGCATGCAGGGGGCTATGGCTACACCTTC. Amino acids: CASHQGHAGGYGYTF.

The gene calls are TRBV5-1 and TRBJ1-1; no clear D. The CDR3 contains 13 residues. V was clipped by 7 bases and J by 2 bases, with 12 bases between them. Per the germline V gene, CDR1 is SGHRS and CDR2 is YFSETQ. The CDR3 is CASRLQDNTEAFF. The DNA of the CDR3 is TGCGCCAGCCGACTCCAGGACAACACTGAAGCTTTCTTT.

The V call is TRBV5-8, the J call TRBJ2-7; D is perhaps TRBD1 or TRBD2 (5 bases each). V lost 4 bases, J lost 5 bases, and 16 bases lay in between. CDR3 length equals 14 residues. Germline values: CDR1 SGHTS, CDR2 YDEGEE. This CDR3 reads CASSPRGNRHEQYF. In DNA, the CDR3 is TGTGCCAGCAGCCCGAGGGGTAATCGGCACGAGCAGTACTTC.

CDR3 loop: CASSLESTNEKLFF. The CDR3 DNA follows: TGCGCCAGCAGCTTGGAGTCAACTAATGAAAAACTGTTTTTT. The chain combines TRBV5-1 with TRBJ1-4; the D is unclear. Trimming removed 0 bases at V and 0 bases at J, with 3 bases between. Germline values: CDR1 SGHRS, CDR2 YFSETQ. There are 14 residues in the CDR3.

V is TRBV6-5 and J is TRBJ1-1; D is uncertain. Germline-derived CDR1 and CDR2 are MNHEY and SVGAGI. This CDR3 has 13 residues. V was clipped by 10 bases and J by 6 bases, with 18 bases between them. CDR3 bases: TGTGCCACCACGGGCGGGGTAAGTTCTGAAGCTTTCTTT. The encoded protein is CATTGGVSSEAFF.

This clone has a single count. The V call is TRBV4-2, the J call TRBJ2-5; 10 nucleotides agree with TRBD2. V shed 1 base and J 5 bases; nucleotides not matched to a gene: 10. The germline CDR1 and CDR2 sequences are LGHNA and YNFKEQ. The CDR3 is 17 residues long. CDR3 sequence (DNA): TGTGCCAGCAGCCAAGTCAGTCAGCGGGGGGGCCGGGAGACCCAGTACTTC. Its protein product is CASSQVSQRGGRETQYF.

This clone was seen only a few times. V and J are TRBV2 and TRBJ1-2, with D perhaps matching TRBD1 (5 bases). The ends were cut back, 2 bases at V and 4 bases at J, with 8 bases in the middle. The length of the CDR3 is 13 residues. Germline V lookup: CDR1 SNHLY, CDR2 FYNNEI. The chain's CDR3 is CASSETGLYGYTF. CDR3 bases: TGTGCCAGCAGTGAAACGGGACTCTATGGCTACACCTTC.

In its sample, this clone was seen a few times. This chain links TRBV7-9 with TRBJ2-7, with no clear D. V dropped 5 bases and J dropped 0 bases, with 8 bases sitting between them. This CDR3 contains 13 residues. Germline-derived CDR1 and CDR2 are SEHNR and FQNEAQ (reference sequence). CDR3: CASSPQSSYEQYF. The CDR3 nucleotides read TGTGCCAGCAGCCCACAGAGCTCCTACGAGCAGTACTTC.

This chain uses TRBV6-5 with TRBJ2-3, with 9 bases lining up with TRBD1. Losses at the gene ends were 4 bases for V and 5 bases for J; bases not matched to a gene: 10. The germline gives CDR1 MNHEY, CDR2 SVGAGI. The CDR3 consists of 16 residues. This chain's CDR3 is CASSSVKGQGKDTQYF. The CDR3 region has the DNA TGTGCCAGCAGTTCCGTCAAGGGACAGGGCAAAGATACGCAGTATTTT.

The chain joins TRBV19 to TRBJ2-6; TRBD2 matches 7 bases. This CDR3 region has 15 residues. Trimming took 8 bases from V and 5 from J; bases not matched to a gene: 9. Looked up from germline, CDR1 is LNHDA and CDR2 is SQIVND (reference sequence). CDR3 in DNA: TGTGCCAGTGGGGGAGGGGCAATTAGGGCCAACGTCCTGACTTTC. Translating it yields CASGGGAIRANVLTF.